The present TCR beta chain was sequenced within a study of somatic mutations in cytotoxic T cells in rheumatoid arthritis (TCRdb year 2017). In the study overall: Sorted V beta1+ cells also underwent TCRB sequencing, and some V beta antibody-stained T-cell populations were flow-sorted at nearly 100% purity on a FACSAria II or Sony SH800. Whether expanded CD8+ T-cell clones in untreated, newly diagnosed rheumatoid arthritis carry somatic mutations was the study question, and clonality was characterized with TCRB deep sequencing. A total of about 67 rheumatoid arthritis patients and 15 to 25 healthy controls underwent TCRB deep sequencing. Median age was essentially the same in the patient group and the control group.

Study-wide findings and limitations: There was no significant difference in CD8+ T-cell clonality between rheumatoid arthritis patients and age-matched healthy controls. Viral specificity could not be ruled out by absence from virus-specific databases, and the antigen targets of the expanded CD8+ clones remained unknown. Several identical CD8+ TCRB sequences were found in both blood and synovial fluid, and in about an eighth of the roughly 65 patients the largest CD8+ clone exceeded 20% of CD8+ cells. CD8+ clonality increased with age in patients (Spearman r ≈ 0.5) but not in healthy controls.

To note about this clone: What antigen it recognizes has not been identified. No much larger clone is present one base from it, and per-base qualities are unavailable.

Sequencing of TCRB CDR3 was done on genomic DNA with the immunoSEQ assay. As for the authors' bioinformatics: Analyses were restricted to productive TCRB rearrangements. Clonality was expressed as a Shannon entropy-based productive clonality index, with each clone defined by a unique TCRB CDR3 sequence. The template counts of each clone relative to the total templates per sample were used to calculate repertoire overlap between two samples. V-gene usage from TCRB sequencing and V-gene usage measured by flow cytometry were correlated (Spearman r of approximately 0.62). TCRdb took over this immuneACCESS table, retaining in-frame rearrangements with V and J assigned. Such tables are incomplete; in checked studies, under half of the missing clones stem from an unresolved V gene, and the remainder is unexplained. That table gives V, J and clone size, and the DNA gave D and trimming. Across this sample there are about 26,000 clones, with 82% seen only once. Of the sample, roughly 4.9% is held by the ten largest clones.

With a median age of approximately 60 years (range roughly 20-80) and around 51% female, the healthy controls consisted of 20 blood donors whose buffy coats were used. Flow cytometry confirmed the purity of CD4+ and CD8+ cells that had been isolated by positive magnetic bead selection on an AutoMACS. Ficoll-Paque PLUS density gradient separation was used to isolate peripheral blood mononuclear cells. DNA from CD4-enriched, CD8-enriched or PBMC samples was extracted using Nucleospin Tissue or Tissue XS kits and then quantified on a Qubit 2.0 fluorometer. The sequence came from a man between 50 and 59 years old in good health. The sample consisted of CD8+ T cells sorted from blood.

The sequence in DNA is TGTGCTAGTGGTTTGATGACTGAAGCTTTCTTT. Its product reads: CASGLMTEAFF. The sequence is built from TRBV12-5 and TRBJ1-1; the D gene assignment is ambiguous. Looking up the germline V gene yields CDR1 LGHNT and CDR2 FRNRAP. Relative to germline, V is 2 bases shorter and J is 5 bases shorter, with 3 bases between their ends. Including cysteine and phenylalanine, the CDR3 has 11 amino acids. The retained sequence is limited to the CDR3, 33 bases, with the frame set at the first base.